This record concerns one TCR beta chain sequence. Its antigen is not identified. The CDR3 is made up of 15 amino acids. V shed 5 bases and J 7 bases; nucleotides not matched to a gene: 8. Germline assignment: CDR1 MNHEY and CDR2 SMNVEV (reference sequence). Sequencing used immunoSEQ multiplex PCR; TCRdb keeps in-frame clones, though not all of them. The data show 100,000 or so clones, 82% seen once. This record comes from a study of T cell responses to AZD1222 COVID-19 vaccine. Overall study context: Timing groups of about 4 and about 12 weeks for second doses were pooled. General study points: Rises in breadth and depth of Spike-specific TCRs came after two AZD1222 doses.

The sample here was peripheral blood, taken on day 0 of AZD1222 vaccination. The chain uses TRBV27 and TRBJ2-2, with 9 bases identical to TRBD2. This sequence was found in an adult in good health. CDR3 region: CASSRNLAGIGELFF. CDR3 DNA: TGTGCCAGCAGTCGAAATCTAGCGGGGATCGGGGAGCTGTTTTTT.